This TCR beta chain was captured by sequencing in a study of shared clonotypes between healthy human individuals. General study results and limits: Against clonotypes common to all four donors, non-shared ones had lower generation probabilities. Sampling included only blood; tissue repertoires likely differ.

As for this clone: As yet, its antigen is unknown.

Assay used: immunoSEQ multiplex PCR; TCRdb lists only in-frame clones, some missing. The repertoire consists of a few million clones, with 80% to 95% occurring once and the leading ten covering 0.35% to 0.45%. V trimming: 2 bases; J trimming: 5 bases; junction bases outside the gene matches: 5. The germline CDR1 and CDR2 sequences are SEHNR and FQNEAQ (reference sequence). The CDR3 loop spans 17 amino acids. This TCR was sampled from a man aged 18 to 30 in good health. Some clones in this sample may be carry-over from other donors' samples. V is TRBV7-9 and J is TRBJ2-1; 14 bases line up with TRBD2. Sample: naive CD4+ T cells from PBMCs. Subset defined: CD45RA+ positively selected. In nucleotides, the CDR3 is TGTGCCAGCAGCTTAACGCAGGGACTAGCGGGGGACAATGAGCAGTTCTTC. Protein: CASSLTQGLAGDNEQFF.